Below, 24 T cell receptor beta chains from the same sample are listed, as sequenced in a study of immune evolution from preneoplasia to lung adenocarcinoma. Sequenced by immunoSEQ multiplex PCR; TCRdb stores in-frame clones only, minus some. The data hold 10,000 to 13,000 clones, with approximately 85% observed a single time. Material for sequencing was FFPE minimally invasive lung adenocarcinoma tissue. The receptors were sampled from a person aged 70 to 85 with lung adenocarcinoma.

Sample share makes this clone medium-sized. V is TRBV19 and J is TRBJ2-7, with 7 positions matching TRBD1. Germline-derived CDR1 and CDR2 are LNHDA and SQIVND (reference sequence). This CDR3 comprises 11 residues. V lost 6 bases to trimming and J lost 7 bases; unmatched junction nucleotides: 3. The CDR3, as DNA: TGTGCCAGTAGGACAGGGCAAGAGCAGTACTTC. Translating gives CASRTGQEQYF.

The chain employs TRBV9 and TRBJ1-3, with unresolved D. Trimming shortened V by 5 bases and J by 0 bases, and 9 bases separated the two germline ends. This CDR3 has 14 residues. Per germline, CDR1 SGDLS and CDR2 YYNGEE. The CDR3 region has the DNA TGTGCCAGCAGTGCAACCAACTCTGGAAACACCATATATTTT. Protein product: CASSATNSGNTIYF.

V usage is TRBV11-2 and J usage is TRBJ2-5; D gene ambiguous. CDR3 length: 13 amino acids. Between the trimmed V and J ends, which lost 8 bases and 3 bases, there was a span of 13 bases. CDR1 and CDR2 (germline): SGHAT, FQNNGV. The CDR3 DNA reads as TGTGCCAGCGGCACCTTTAAGGAAGAGACCCAGTACTTC. This translates into CASGTFKEETQYF.

This clone was seen only once. The chain has TRBV30 and TRBJ1-6; no clear D gene. CDR1 GTSNPN and CDR2 SVGIG come from the germline V gene (reference sequence). The CDR3 is made up of 13 amino acids. Trimming removed 1 base at V and 7 bases at J, with 8 bases between. CDR3 in amino acids: CAWSEDGNSPLHF. The CDR3 DNA sequence: TGTGCCTGGAGTGAGGACGGAAATTCACCCCTCCACTTT.

The chain combines TRBV9 with TRBJ1-4; no reliable D call. CDR1 and CDR2 from the germline V gene are SGDLS and YYNGEE. Trimming pared 0 bases from V and 2 bases from J, leaving 2 bases between. There are 13 residues in the CDR3. CDR3 sequence: CASSVGTNEKLFF. CDR3 in DNA: TGTGCCAGCAGCGTAGGGACTAATGAAAAACTGTTTTTT.

The rearrangement joins TRBV5-6 to TRBJ2-5; perhaps D is TRBD1 or TRBD2 (5 bases each). Deletions cut 0 bases from V and 1 base from J, with 7 bases between. The CDR3 is 14 amino acids. Per germline, CDR1 SGHDT and CDR2 YYEEEE. CDR3 protein: CASSLVGVQETQYF. The DNA of the CDR3 is TGTGCCAGCAGCTTGGTGGGGGTCCAAGAGACCCAGTACTTC.

This clone was counted only a few times. The chain employs TRBV9 and TRBJ2-5, with 9 bases fitting TRBD2. The CDR3 has 15 residues. Trimming at V came to 3 bases and at J to 4 bases, leaving 7 bases not matched to a gene. CDR1 SGDLS and CDR2 YYNGEE come from the germline V gene. The CDR3 DNA sequence: TGTGCCAGCAGCGCCTTTAGCGGGGGCTCAGAGACCCAGTACTTC. Translating it yields CASSAFSGGSETQYF.

V is TRBV4-1 and J is TRBJ1-2; TRBD1 is a possible D gene (6 bases). Germline V gene lookup returns CDR1 MGHRA and CDR2 YSYEKL. CDR3 length: 13 residues. The V and J ends lost 0 bases and 7 bases respectively, with 9 bases between them. The CDR3 region has the DNA TGCGCCAGCAGCCAAGAAACAGGGCTTGGCTACACCTTC. Translating gives CASSQETGLGYTF.

The chain is built from TRBV19 and TRBJ2-3, with 14 bases that match TRBD2. Germline CDR1 LNHDA, CDR2 SQIVND (reference sequence). This CDR3 region has 17 residues. V lost 5 bases and J lost 3; bases outside the gene matches: 7. Here the CDR3 DNA reads TGTGCCAGTAGTTTGACTAGCGGGAGGGTACTTACAGATACGCAGTATTTT. Translated, it gives CASSLTSGRVLTDTQYF.

As concerns this clone: Its ends do not fully match the called genes, so a read error is possible. The chain recombines TRBV5-6 with TRBJ1-5; 8 bases line up with TRBD1. Germline-derived CDR1 and CDR2 are SGHDT and YYEEEE. The CDR3 runs 15 residues. This CDR3 is CASSLGTGTSQPQHF. The DNA for the CDR3 is TGTGCCAGCAGCCTCGGGACAGGAACAAGCCAGCCTCAGCATTTT.

The chain combines TRBV10-2 with TRBJ1-2, with D hard to call. Trimming shortened V by 0 bases and J by 5 bases, and 10 bases separated the two germline ends. Germline CDR1 reads WSHSY; CDR2 reads SAAADI. The length of the CDR3 is 14 residues. This CDR3 reads CASSESRGAYGYTF. For the CDR3, the DNA is TGCGCCAGCAGTGAGTCGCGGGGAGCGTATGGCTACACCTTC.

The chain links TRBV28 to TRBJ2-5, with TRBD1 matching 10 bases. Looked up from germline, CDR1 is MDHEN and CDR2 is SYDVKM. Losses at the gene ends were 6 bases for V and 5 bases for J; bases not matched to a gene: 9. The CDR3 runs to 15 residues. CDR3 DNA sequence: TGTGCCAGCAGCCCGGGGACAGGGGTGAAGGAGACCCAGTACTTC. Encoded protein: CASSPGTGVKETQYF.

The table lists this clone with a few counts. The gene calls are TRBV27 and TRBJ1-1, with TRBD1 identical over 11 bases. The CDR3 loop spans 16 amino acids. Trimming cost V 4 bases and J 0 bases; bases outside gene matches: 4. Germline assignment: CDR1 MNHEY and CDR2 SMNVEV (reference sequence). Written as DNA, the CDR3 is TGTGCCAGCAGTTCCTGGACAGGGGGCTTGAACACTGAAGCTTTCTTT. Protein product: CASSSWTGGLNTEAFF.

The CDR3 loop reads CASSIDQNPRGYTF. CDR3 in DNA: TGTGCCAGTAGTATAGACCAAAACCCTCGCGGCTACACCTTC. The chain couples TRBV19 to TRBJ1-2; D unclear. The germline V gene encodes CDR1 LNHDA and CDR2 SQIVND (reference sequence). The V and J ends lost 0 bases and 8 bases respectively, with 13 bases between them. The CDR3 spans 14 residues.

V usage is TRBV10-1 and J usage is TRBJ2-7; unclear D gene. V was cut by 3 bases and J by 3 bases, with 9 bases left in between. CDR1 and CDR2 (germline): WNHNN, SYGVQD (reference sequence). The CDR3 runs 13 residues. CDR3 protein: CASSDAADYEQYF. The CDR3 nucleotides are TGCGCCAGCAGTGACGCGGCAGACTACGAGCAGTACTTC.

Concerning this clone itself: This specimen includes other DNA sequences encoding the same CDR3. The genes are TRBV9 and TRBJ2-1; D is uncertain. CDR1 and CDR2 (germline): SGDLS, YYNGEE. V was trimmed by 0 bases and J by 3 bases, leaving 10 bases between them. This CDR3 has 15 amino acids. The CDR3 loop reads CASSVDIGDYNEQFF. CDR3 coding DNA: TGTGCCAGCAGCGTAGATATTGGCGACTACAATGAGCAGTTCTTC.

V gene TRBV6-1 combines with J gene TRBJ1-5, with D perhaps matching TRBD1 (5 bases). The V and J ends lost 2 bases and 0 bases respectively, with 14 bases between them. Germline loops: CDR1 MNHNS, CDR2 SASEGT. The CDR3 runs to 17 residues. The CDR3 region has the DNA TGTGCCAGCAGTGAACCGTCGACAGTTTATAGCAATCAGCCCCAGCATTTT. Protein: CASSEPSTVYSNQPQHF.

This clone was detected once. The chain links TRBV6-1 to TRBJ2-2; 7 nucleotides match TRBD2. This CDR3 contains 14 residues. Trimming took 7 bases from V and 5 from J; bases not matched to a gene: 7. The germline V gene has CDR1 MNHNS and CDR2 SASEGT. The DNA for the CDR3 is TGTGCCAGCAAGGCTAGCGGAGAAACCGGGGAGCTGTTTTTT. Translated: CASKASGETGELFF.

A few counts support this clone. The V call is TRBV28, the J call TRBJ2-7; 7 bases agree with TRBD2. This CDR3 region has 12 residues. V lost 8 bases to trimming and J lost 2 bases; unmatched junction nucleotides: 3. Per germline, CDR1 MDHEN and CDR2 SYDVKM. The CDR3 sequence: CASGAGAYEQYF. CDR3 nucleotide sequence: TGTGCCAGCGGGGCGGGGGCCTACGAGCAGTACTTC.

This chain uses TRBV6-1 with TRBJ2-5, with TRBD2 identical over 9 bases. The CDR3 has 13 amino acids. V dropped 5 bases and J dropped 7; count of bases not matched to a gene: 5. The V gene's germline CDR1 is MNHNS and CDR2 SASEGT. CDR3 sequence (DNA): TGTGCCAGCAGTAGCGGGGGGCCTGGGACCCAGTACTTC. It codes for CASSSGGPGTQYF.

This clone has just a few counts. This chain links TRBV29-1 with TRBJ1-1; D gene unclear. Trimming took off 1 base at V and 2 bases at J, with 8 bases between the two ends. Germline CDR1 and CDR2: SQVTM and ANQGSEA. The CDR3 is 13 amino acids. The CDR3, as DNA: TGCAGCGTTGAAGTACAACAAAACACTGAAGCTTTCTTT. It specifies CSVEVQQNTEAFF. Variable domain in full (rest from reference TRBV29-1 and TRBJ1-1): SAVISQKPSRDICQRGTSLTIQCQVDSQVTMMFWYRQQPGQSLTLIATANQGSEATYESGFVIDKFPISRPNLTFSTLTVSNMSPEDSSIYLCSVEVQQNTEAFFGQGTRLTVV.

Comments on this clone: Its ends do not fully match the called genes, so a read error is possible. The chain is built from TRBV7-9 and TRBJ1-1; TRBD1 aligns across 7 bases. This CDR3 contains 15 residues. Germline CDR1 reads SEHNR; CDR2 reads FQNEAQ (reference sequence). CDR3 nucleotide sequence: TGTGCCAGCAGCCTAGGACAGGCGCTGAACCCTGAAGCTTTCTTT. This encodes CASSLGQALNPEAFF.

V usage is TRBV15 and J usage is TRBJ2-7, with D maybe TRBD2 (5 bases). The CDR3 length is 13 residues. CDR1 and CDR2 (germline): LNHNV, YYDKDF (reference sequence). V lost 1 base and J 5 bases, leaving 9 bases between the germline ends. DNA for the CDR3: TGTGCCACCAGCAGAGGGGAGTTCAACGAGCAGTACTTC. Protein: CATSRGEFNEQYF.

This clone was picked up a small number of times. The genes are TRBV30 and TRBJ1-4; no reliable D call. Germline V gene sequence: CDR1 GTSNPN, CDR2 SVGIG (reference sequence). V was clipped by 1 base and J by 8 bases, with 8 bases between them. The CDR3 runs to 12 residues. For the CDR3, the DNA is TGTGCCTGGAGTGATCTGAAAGAAAAACTGTTTTTT. Amino acid sequence: CAWSDLKEKLFF.